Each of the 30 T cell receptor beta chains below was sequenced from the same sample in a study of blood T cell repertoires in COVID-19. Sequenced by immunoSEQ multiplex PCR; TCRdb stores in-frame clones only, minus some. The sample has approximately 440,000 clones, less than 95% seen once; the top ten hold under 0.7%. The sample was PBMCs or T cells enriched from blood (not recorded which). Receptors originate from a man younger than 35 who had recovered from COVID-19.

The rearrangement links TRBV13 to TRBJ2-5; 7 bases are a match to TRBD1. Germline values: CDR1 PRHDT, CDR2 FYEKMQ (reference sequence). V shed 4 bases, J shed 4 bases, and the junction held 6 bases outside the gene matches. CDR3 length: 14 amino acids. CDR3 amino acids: CASSSTGAGETQYF. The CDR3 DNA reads TGTGCCAGCAGCTCCACAGGGGCTGGAGAGACCCAGTACTTC.

The CDR3 loop is CASSLTAGPGRNEQFF. CDR3 DNA: TGCGCCAGCAGCTTAACGGCGGGGCCGGGGAGGAATGAGCAGTTCTTC. The chain uses TRBV5-1 and TRBJ2-1, with D perhaps TRBD2 (6 bases). The V end was cut by 2 bases, the J end by 7 bases, with 19 bases between. Germline V lookup: CDR1 SGHRS, CDR2 YFSETQ. The CDR3 extends over 16 amino acids.

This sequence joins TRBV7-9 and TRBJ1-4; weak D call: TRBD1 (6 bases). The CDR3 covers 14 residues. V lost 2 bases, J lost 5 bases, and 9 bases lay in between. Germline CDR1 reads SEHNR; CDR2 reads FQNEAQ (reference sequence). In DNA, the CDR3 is TGTGCCAGCAGCTTACAGGGGCCGAATGAAAAACTGTTTTTT. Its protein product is CASSLQGPNEKLFF. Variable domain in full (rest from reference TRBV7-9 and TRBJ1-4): DTGVSQNPRHKITKRGQNVTFRCDPISEHNRLYWYRQTLGQGPEFLTYFQNEAQLEKSRLLSDRFSAERPKGSFSTLEIQRTEQGDSAMYLCASSLQGPNEKLFFGSGTQLSVL.

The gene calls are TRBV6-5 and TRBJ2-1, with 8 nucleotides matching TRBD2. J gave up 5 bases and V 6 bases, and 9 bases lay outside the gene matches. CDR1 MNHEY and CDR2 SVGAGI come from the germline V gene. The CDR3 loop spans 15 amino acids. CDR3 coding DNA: TGTGCCAGCAGCTTCGGGGGGGGACCTAACAATGAGCAGTTCTTC. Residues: CASSFGGGPNNEQFF.

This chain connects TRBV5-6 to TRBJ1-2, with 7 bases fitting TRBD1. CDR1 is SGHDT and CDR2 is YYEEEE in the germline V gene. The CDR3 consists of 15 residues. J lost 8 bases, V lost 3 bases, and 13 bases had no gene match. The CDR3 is CASSWRTGGVLGYTF. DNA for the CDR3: TGTGCCAGCAGCTGGAGGACAGGCGGTGTCTTAGGCTACACCTTC.

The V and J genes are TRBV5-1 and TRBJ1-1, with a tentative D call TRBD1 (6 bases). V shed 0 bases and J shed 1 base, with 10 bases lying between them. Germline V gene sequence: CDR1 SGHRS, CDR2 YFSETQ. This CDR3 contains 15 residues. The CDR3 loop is CASSLEGGRNTEAFF. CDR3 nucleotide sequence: TGCGCCAGCAGCTTGGAAGGGGGACGGAACACTGAAGCTTTCTTT.

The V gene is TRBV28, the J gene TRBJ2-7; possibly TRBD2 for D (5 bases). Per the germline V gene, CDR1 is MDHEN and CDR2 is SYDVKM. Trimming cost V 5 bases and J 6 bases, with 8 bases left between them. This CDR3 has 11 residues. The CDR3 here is CASSLTSEQYF. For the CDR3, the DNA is TGTGCCAGCAGTCTCACTAGCGAGCAGTACTTC.

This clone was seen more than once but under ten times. The CDR3 spells CASSYATGGGNEAFF. Here the CDR3 DNA reads TGTGCCAGCAGTTACGCCACAGGGGGGGGAAACGAAGCTTTCTTT. The V gene is TRBV6-5, the J gene TRBJ1-1; the match to TRBD1 covers 8 bases. Germline assignment: CDR1 MNHEY and CDR2 SVGAGI. Germline trimming cut 2 bases from V and 8 bases from J; bases unmatched to any gene: 10. CDR3 length: 15 residues.

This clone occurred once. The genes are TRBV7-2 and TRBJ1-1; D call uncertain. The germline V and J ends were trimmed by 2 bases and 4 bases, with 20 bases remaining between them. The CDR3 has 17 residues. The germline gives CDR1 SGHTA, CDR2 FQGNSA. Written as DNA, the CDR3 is TGTGCCAGCAGCTTACAGAGTCCCCTTGCAGGTGGCACTGAAGCTTTCTTT. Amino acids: CASSLQSPLAGGTEAFF.

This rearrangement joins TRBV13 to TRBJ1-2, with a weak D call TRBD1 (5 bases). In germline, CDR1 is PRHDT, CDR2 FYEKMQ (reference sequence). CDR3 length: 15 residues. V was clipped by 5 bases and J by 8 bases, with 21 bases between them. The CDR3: CASSPAGRASSGYTF. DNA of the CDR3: TGTGCCAGCAGCCCCGCGGGACGGGCATCGTCAGGCTACACCTTC.

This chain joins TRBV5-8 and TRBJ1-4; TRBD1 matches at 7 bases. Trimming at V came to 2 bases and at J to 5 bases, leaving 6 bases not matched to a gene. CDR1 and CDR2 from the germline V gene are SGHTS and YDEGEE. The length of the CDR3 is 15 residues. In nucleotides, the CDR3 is TGTGCCAGCAGCTTCCTGGGACAGAACAATGAAAAACTGTTTTTT. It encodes CASSFLGQNNEKLFF.

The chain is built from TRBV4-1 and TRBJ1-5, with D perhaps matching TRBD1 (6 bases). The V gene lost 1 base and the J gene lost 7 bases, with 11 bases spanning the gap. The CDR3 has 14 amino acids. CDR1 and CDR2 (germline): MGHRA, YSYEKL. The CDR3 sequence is CASSQGQGQQPQHF. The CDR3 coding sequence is TGCGCCAGCAGCCAAGGCCAGGGGCAACAGCCCCAGCATTTT.

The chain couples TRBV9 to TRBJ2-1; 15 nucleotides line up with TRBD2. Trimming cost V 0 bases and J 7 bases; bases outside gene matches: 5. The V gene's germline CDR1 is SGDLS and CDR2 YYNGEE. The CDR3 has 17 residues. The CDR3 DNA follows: TGTGCCAGCAGCGTAGGGACTAGCGGGAGGGCCGTTAATGAGCAGTTCTTC. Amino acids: CASSVGTSGRAVNEQFF.

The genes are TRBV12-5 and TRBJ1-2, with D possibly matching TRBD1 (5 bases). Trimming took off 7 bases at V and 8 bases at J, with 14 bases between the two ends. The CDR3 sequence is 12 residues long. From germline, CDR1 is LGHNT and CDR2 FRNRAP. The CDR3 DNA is TGTGCTAGTGTCCAAGGCCGGGGGGGCTACACCTTC. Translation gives CASVQGRGGYTF.

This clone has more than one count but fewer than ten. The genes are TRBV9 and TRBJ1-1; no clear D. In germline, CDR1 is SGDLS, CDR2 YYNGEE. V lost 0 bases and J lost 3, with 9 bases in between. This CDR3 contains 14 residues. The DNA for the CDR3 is TGTGCCAGCAGCGTAGGTCTTCTATACACTGAAGCTTTCTTT. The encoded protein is CASSVGLLYTEAFF.

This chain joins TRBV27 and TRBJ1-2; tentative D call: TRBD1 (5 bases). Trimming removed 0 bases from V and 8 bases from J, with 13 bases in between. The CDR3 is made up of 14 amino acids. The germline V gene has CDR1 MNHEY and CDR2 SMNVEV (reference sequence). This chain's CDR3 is CASSLSPRAKGYTF. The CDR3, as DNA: TGTGCCAGCAGTTTATCACCCAGGGCAAAGGGCTACACCTTC.

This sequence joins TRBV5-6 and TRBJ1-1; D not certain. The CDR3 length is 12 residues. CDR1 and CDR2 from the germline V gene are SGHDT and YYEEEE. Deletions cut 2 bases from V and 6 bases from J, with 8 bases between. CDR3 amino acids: CASSFGSPEAFF. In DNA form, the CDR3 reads TGTGCCAGCAGCTTCGGGTCGCCTGAAGCTTTCTTT.

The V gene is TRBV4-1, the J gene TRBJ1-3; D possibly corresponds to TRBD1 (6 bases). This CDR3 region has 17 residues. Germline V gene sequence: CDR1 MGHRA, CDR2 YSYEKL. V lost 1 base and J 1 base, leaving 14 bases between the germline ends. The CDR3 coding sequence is TGCGCCAGCAGCCAAGCGACAGGATGGCGTTCTGGAAACACCATATATTTT. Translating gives CASSQATGWRSGNTIYF.

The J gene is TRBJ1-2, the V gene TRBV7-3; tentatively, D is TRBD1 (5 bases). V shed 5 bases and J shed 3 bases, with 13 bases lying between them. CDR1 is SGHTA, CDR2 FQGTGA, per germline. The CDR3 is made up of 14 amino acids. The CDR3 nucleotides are TGTGCCAGCAGCGCGGGAGGGACGGACTATGGCTACACCTTC. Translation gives CASSAGGTDYGYTF.

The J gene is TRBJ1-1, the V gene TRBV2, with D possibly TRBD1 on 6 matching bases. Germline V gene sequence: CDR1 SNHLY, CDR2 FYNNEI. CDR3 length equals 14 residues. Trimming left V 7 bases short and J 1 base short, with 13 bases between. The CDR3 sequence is CASKPDRSNTEAFF. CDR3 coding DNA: TGTGCCAGCAAGCCGGACAGATCGAACACTGAAGCTTTCTTT.

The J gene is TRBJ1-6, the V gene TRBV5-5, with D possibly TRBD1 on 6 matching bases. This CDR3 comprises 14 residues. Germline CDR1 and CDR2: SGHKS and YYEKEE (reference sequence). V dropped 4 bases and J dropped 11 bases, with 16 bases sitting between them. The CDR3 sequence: CASSHGQSYPPLHF. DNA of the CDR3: TGTGCCAGCAGCCACGGACAGTCTTACCCACCCCTCCACTTT.

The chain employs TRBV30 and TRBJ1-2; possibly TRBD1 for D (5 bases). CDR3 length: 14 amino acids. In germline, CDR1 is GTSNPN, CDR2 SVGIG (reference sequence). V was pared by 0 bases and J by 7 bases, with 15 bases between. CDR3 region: CAWSVIMGPVGYTF. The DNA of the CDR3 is TGTGCCTGGAGTGTCATAATGGGGCCCGTTGGCTACACCTTC.

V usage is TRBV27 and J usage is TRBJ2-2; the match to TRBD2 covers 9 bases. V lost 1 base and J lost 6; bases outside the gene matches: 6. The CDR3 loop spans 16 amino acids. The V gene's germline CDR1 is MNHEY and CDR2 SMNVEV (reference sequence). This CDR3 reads CASSLLKAGGAGELFF. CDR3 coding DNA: TGTGCCAGCAGTTTATTAAAGGCGGGAGGGGCCGGGGAGCTGTTTTTT.

The CDR3: CASSPRTGISPLHF. CDR3 sequence (DNA): TGCGCCAGCAGCCCCCGGACAGGGATTTCACCCCTCCACTTT. This chain uses TRBV10-2 with TRBJ1-6, with TRBD1 identical over 8 bases. Germline values: CDR1 WSHSY, CDR2 SAAADI. The CDR3 totals 14 residues. After removal of 6 bases from V and 9 bases from J, the junction contained 7 bases not matched to a gene.

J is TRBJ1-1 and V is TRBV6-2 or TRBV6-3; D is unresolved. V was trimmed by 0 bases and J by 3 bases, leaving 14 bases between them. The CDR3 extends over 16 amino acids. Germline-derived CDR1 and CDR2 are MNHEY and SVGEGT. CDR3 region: CASSYSIEEAHTEAFF. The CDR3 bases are TGTGCCAGCAGTTACTCGATAGAGGAAGCTCACACTGAAGCTTTCTTT.

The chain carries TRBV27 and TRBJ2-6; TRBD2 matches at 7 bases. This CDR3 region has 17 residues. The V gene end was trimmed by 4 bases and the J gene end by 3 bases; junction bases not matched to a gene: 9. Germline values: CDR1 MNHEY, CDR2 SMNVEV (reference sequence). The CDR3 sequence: CASSSPGGSGGANVLTF. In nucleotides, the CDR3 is TGTGCCAGCAGTTCCCCGGGCGGGAGTGGTGGGGCCAACGTCCTGACTTTC. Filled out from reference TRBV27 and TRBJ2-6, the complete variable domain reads EAQVTQNPRYLITVTGKKLTVTCSQNMNHEYMSWYRQDPGLGLRQIYYSMNVEVTDKGDVPEGYKVSRKEKRNFPLILESPSPNQTSLYFCASSSPGGSGGANVLTFGAGSRLTVL.

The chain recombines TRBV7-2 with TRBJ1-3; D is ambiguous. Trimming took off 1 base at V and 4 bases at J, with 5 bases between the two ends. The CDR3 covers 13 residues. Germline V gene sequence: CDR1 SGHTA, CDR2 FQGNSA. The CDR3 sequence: CASSLGLGNTIYF. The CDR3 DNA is TGTGCCAGCAGCTTAGGACTAGGAAACACCATATATTTT. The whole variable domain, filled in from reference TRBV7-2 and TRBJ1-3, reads GAGVSQSPSNKVTEKGKDVELRCDPISGHTALYWYRQSLGQGLEFLIYFQGNSAPDKSGLPSDRFSAERTGGSVSTLTIQRTQQEDSAVYLCASSLGLGNTIYFGEGSWLTVV.

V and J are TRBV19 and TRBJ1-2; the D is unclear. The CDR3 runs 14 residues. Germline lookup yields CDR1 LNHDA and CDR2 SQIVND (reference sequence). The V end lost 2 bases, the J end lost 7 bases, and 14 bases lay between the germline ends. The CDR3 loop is CASSILGQGGGYTF. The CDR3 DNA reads TGTGCCAGTAGTATATTGGGCCAAGGAGGTGGCTACACCTTC.

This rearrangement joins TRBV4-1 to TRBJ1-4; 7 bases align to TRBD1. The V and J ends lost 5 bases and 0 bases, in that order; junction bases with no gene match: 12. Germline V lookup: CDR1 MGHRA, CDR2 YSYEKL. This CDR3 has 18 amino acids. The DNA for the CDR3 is TGCGCCAGCAGCTTGAGCCCGGGACAGCTAGCAACTAATGAAAAACTGTTTTTT. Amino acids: CASSLSPGQLATNEKLFF.

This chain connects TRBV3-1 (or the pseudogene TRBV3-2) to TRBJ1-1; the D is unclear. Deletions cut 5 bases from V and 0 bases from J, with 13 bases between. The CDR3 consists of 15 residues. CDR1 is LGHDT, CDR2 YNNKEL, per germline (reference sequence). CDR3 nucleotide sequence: TGTGCCAGCAGCGGCGACATATCCTTGAACACTGAAGCTTTCTTT. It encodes CASSGDISLNTEAFF.